This T cell receptor (beta chain) was observed in a study of cytomegalovirus exposure and HLA in healthy donors. Study-level results: A later analysis showed that HLA-associated TCR beta chains had undergone more clonal expansion than equally common others. Immune exposure information available was restricted to CMV serostatus. Among the most significant clusters, several appeared linked to common viral pathogens in a later analysis. Specificity of a few CMV-associated chains for CMV antigens was verified in vitro.

Vbeta (60) and Jbeta (13) primers were used in the PCR. Assay: immunoSEQ multiplex PCR; the TCRdb copy retains only in-frame clones and omits some. The table shows approximately 150,000 clones, with over 60% occurring only once. From germline, CDR1 is ENHRY and CDR2 SYGVKD. The CDR3 consists of 18 residues. V was pared by 6 bases and J by 3 bases, with 13 bases of the junction left unmatched. Concerning this clone: Its antigen is unidentified.

The TCR was taken from a male donor in good health and CMV-seronegative. The chain recombines TRBV10-3 with TRBJ2-7; TRBD2 matches 14 bases. Sequenced sample: PBMCs. CDR3 DNA: TGTGCCATCAGAAGGGGACTAGCGGGAGAGGGGGTGGTCTACGAGCAGTACTTC. Encoded protein: CAIRRGLAGEGVVYEQYF.